This TCR beta chain was captured in a study of T cell responses to AZD1222 COVID-19 vaccine (dated by TCRdb to the early 2020s). Regarding the study in general: TCR sequencing was performed for some 250 trial participants, of whom about 200 were given two doses of AZD1222 and approximately 25 were given two doses of MenACWY control vaccine. Enrollment into the trials was organized by age into subgroups of 18-55, 56-69 and 70-plus years, and those subgroups contained around 150, 28 and 57 TCR-sequenced participants, respectively. The full study reports these points: Participants were mostly white British, with more females than males. The authors suggested clonal diversity may have been underestimated. Conclusions about previously exposed vaccinees are limited because only six or seven AZD1222 recipients were SARS-CoV-2 seropositive at baseline. Because no day 14 peak-response samples were available, the repertoires could be characterized only after the peak T cell response. A significant rise in spike-specific TCR breadth and depth was observed after two AZD1222 doses relative to day 0 and relative to MenACWY recipients. The 56-69-year group was small, and its depth increase did not reach significance, likely because of low power. Reportedly, close to half of the unique spike-specific TCRs recognized epitopes lying outside the regions that are mutated in the B.1.351 and B.1.1.7 variants. CD4 TCRs associated with the vaccine covered the entire spike protein, and the dominant responses were in regions 160-218 and 743-854.

The CDR3 regions of human TCRbeta chains were subjected to immunosequencing. The original pipeline was this. Repertoire TCRs were checked for matches against a reference library of SARS-CoV-2-specific TCRs that had been generated using the MIRA antigen-specificity platform. Breadth was defined as the fraction of unique TCRs that were SARS-CoV-2-associated. Depth was defined as the fraction of total T cells that were SARS-CoV-2-associated. Using the MIRA data, each spike-specific TCR was mapped to the spike region that the TCR reacts to and placed in a CD4 or CD8 class. Log10-transformed breadth and depth values were compared by one-way ANOVA with Sidak's multiple comparisons tests. In TCRdb, the immuneACCESS table is reduced to in-frame sequences with V and J assigned. These tables do not hold every clone; where another copy was compared, an unresolved V gene accounts for under half, and the others remain unexplained. V and J calls and clone size are as listed in that table; D and trimming were resolved from the DNA. A total of roughly 70,000 clones appear in this sample, about 90% of them only once. Under 1.5% of the sample is in the top ten clones.

The time point label on this specimen signifies: about 28 days (+/-7) after the second vaccine dose. Because spike-specific TCR depth and breadth did not differ between the two schedules, AZD1222 recipients who got a second dose at roughly 4 weeks were pooled with those who got a second dose at roughly 12 weeks. Vaccinee samples came from UK trials COV001 and COV002, including a single-blind randomized controlled phase 2/3 trial of AZD1222 (ChAdOx1 nCoV-19) in healthy adults. For TCRbeta chain sequencing, PBMC samples from trial participants were taken at day 0 and at day 28 after the second dose. V is cut by 2 bases and J by 1 base, and the space between the germline ends is 8 bases. The CDR3 starts with the cysteine, ends with the phenylalanine, and has 14 residues. Of all the DNA, just the CDR3 is kept, 42 bases in frame from base 1. CDR1 and CDR2 were assigned from the germline V gene as SGHVS and FNYEAQ.

In its sample, this clone was seen a few times. Its binding antigen is unknown. The record has no base qualities; no much larger clone is one base away. This clonotype was obtained from an adult who received the AZD1222 COVID-19 vaccine. Source: peripheral blood, taken 28 days after the second AZD1222 dose. This chain joins TRBV7-6 to TRBJ1-1, with TRBD1 tentatively as D gene (6 bases match). The CDR3 here reads CASSLTGTNTEAFF. The DNA reads as follows: TGTGCCAGCAGCTTAACAGGGACGAACACTGAAGCTTTCTTT.